Described below is a single TCR beta chain sequence and its context. It lacks a known antigen. No much larger clonotype is one base removed from it; base qualities were not supplied. These data belong to a study of shared clonotypes between healthy human individuals (dated by TCRdb to between 2020 and 2021). For the wider study: The cohort comprised two women and a few men aged 18 to 49 years. For each donor, three plates each were used for CD4 naive and CD4 memory, two plates were used for CD8 naive, and one plate was used for CD8 memory. Blood TCR repertoires of five healthy adults were deeply sequenced to estimate repertoire size and the extent of clonotype sharing between individuals. Different laboratories and diverse techniques were used to prepare libraries and sequence TCR repertoires, to increase sequencing depth and limit assay-specific biases. Each donor's leukapheresis produced roughly between about 0.85 and 10 billion PBMCs. General study outcomes and caveats: Higher generation probabilities were observed for clonotypes shared by all four sorted-subset donors than for non-shared clonotypes. Sampling was restricted to blood, and TCR repertoires in tissue are likely to differ from TCR repertoires in blood. Sharing across a handful of donors was observed for 5% to 6.5% of naive CD4, over 3% of naive CD8, roughly 2.4% of memory CD4, and roughly 0.4% of memory CD8 clonotypes. Incomplete sequencing was indicated by rarefaction of sorted-subset datasets, despite the large sequencing depth. Pairwise subsampling led to the expectation that sequencing depth would affect the degree of clonotype sharing among donors. Naive subsets generally had larger estimated clonotype richness than memory subsets did. The small number of donors limited the genetic and exposure-history diversity represented.

Using the deep immunoSEQ assay, multiplex PCR amplified TCR CDR3 regions from genomic DNA. For each cell subset, the extracted genomic DNA was distributed evenly across all wells of several immunoSEQ 96-well plates, and each plate served as one replicate. For sorted subsets, 200 to 250 ng genomic DNA, equal to 30,000 or so T cell genomes, was loaded into each replicate PCR. Purified libraries were measured with a Qubit 3.0 fluorometer, size-checked on a Bioanalyzer 2100, and measured again with the KAPA Library Quantification kit. A separate single-read 150-cycle Illumina NextSeq 550 flow cell was used to sequence each immunoSEQ 96-well plate. Turning to the authors' computational methods: Because the immunoSEQ output held only junctional sequences and lacked quality scores, the filtering could not match the filtering applied to full-length reads. Sequences were annotated with PyIR, a Python wrapper for IgBLAST v1.9, and V/J genes and CDR3 were assigned using IMGT germline references. Any read was removed if the V/J assignment was weak (E-value above 1e-6), the CDR3 was missing, or the read contained stop codons, out-of-frame junctions, or ambiguous translated residues. V3J clonotypes were defined as sequences sharing the same inferred V gene, J gene, and CDR3 amino acid sequence. Percentage overlap between repertoires was computed as shared unique clonotypes divided by the size of the smaller repertoire. RTK rarefaction, the Chao1 estimator, and Recon v2.1 estimates of unobserved clonotypes were used to assess repertoire richness. For all TCRbeta clonotypes obtained by the gDNA method from a handful of donors, generation probabilities were computed with OLGA. TCRdb re-hosts the immuneACCESS table, in-frame sequences only. Its copies lack some clones; in the studies checked, an unresolved V gene accounts for under half of them, and the cause for the rest is not known. V and J calls plus clone size are reproduced from that table; the DNA served to infer D and trimming. Counted in this sample were about 2 million clones; 90% to 95% of them appeared once. The ten largest clones take up more than 0.1% of the sample.

The donors were healthy, HIV-negative adults who had no recently reported acute infections or vaccinations. Only Caucasian adults living in Nashville, Tennessee, USA were represented among the donors. CD4+ T cells were enriched by magnetic negative selection, after which naive cells were positively selected on CD45RA and the negative fraction was taken as the memory subset. Blood was collected by leukapheresis, and PBMCs were isolated by Ficoll-Histopaque density gradient centrifugation and then cryopreserved in liquid nitrogen vapor phase. Analytical flow cytometry was used to check the purity and quantity of each magnetically sorted T cell population. Each sorted fraction had its genomic DNA isolated and then quantified by UV absorbance on a Nanodrop 2000c. This TCR was sampled from a man aged 18-30 years in good health. Sequenced: naive CD4+ T cells sorted from blood. The cell subset or site label corresponds to: CD45RA+ positively selected.

Here is the DNA: TGCGCCAGCAGCGCAAGCCCGTCCTATGGCTACACCTTC. The translation is CASSASPSYGYTF. The chain is made from TRBV5-1 and TRBJ1-2; no D segment can be confidently identified. The CDR3, cysteine through phenylalanine, is 13 amino acids long. Only CDR3 DNA remains: 39 bases, in frame from the first base. CDR1 and CDR2 are drawn from the germline V gene: SGHRS, YFSETQ. The junction shows trimming of 4 bases on V and 4 bases on J, plus 11 bases between the germline ends.